This T cell receptor (beta chain) appears in the sequencing data of a study of control samples from healthy donors and cancer patients. Produced via immunoSEQ multiplex PCR; TCRdb's table is partial and in-frame only. The table lists about 130,000 clones, 80% to 95% of them singletons, with around 0.52% in the top ten. The CDR3 has 16 residues. The ends were cut back, 4 bases at V and 4 bases at J, with 20 bases in the middle. Germline loops: CDR1 SGHRS, CDR2 YFSETQ. This receptor was obtained from a man of 80 years or more with head and neck cancer. The material sequenced was PBMCs. This rearrangement joins TRBV5-1 to TRBJ1-1; possible D gene TRBD1, 5 bases. CDR3: CASSVTSTVSLTEAFF. The CDR3 nucleotides read TGCGCCAGCAGCGTGACCTCGACAGTCTCCCTCACTGAAGCTTTCTTT.